This T cell receptor beta chain was identified in a study of shared clonotypes between healthy human individuals. Overall study findings and caveats: Sharing across a few donors was seen in about 5% of naive CD4 clonotypes. Having only a few donors restricted how much genetic and exposure-history diversity was captured.

The CDR3 loop spans 14 amino acids. The germline gives CDR1 SGHKS, CDR2 YYEKEE (reference sequence). The V end lost 0 bases, the J end lost 7 bases, and 14 bases lay between the germline ends. Naive CD45RA+ and memory CD45RA-negative subsets were split from CD4+ cells. Some clones are missing from TCRdb's copy, which holds only in-frame ones; the method was immunoSEQ multiplex PCR. The sample has approximately 530,000 clones, 96% seen once. Regarding this clone: Its antigen is unknown.

This clonotype was sampled from a woman aged 25 to 39 in good health. This chain links TRBV5-5 with TRBJ2-7; D perhaps matches TRBD1 (5 bases). The specimen was naive CD4+ T cells sorted from blood. Subset here: CD45RA+ positively selected. The CDR3 loop is CASSLVTLAGEQYF. The CDR3 DNA follows: TGTGCCAGCAGCTTGGTTACTTTGGCAGGGGAGCAGTACTTC. Complete variable domain (other parts from reference TRBV5-5 and TRBJ2-7): DAGVTQSPTHLIKTRGQQVTLRCSPISGHKSVSWYQQVLGQGPQFIFQYYEKEERGRGNFPDRFSARQFPNYSSELNVNALLLGDSALYLCASSLVTLAGEQYFGPGTRLTVT.